This T cell receptor beta chain was retrieved from a study of blood T cell repertoires in COVID-19. Study in general: There were acute and convalescent COVID-19 samples, and they came from the United States, Italy and Spain. The analysed material was cDNA or gDNA that came from T cells, B-cell-depleted T cells, or PBMCs.

Participants, about 18 to 100 years old, spanned approximately 26 US areas. Cohort 3 recovered donors had two negative PCRs, clearance, or symptom resolution. Sequenced by immunoSEQ multiplex PCR; TCRdb stores in-frame clones only, minus some. This sample has 490,000 or so clones, with around nine tenths found just once. V was clipped by 6 bases and J by 10 bases; unmatched bases: 2. This CDR3 has 12 residues. The V gene's germline CDR1 is SNHLY and CDR2 FYNNEI. The receptor's source is an older woman who had recovered from COVID-19. This sequence joins TRBV2 and TRBJ2-2; 10 nucleotides agree with TRBD2. The sample taken for sequencing was PBMCs or T cells enriched from blood (not recorded which). The CDR3 DNA reads as TGTGCCAGCAGGGGGACTAGCGCGGAGCTGTTTTTT. Translated: CASRGTSAELFF.